A selection of T cell receptor beta chains follows, all from one sample in a study of T cell responses to AZD1222 COVID-19 vaccine. The protocol was immunoSEQ multiplex PCR, while the TCRdb copy is restricted to in-frame clones and leaves out a portion. This table has about 120,000 clones, around 89% appearing once. The sample consisted of peripheral blood, taken 28 days after the second AZD1222 dose. Receptors were obtained from an adult who received the AZD1222 COVID-19 vaccine. The CDR3 runs from the conserved cysteine through the conserved F or W. A D gene is named only where the DNA matches it firmly. Only some rows state a clone size, as once, few, many or a class for expanded clones.

j_call d_call clone_size v_call cdr3_aa cdr3_nt
TRBJ2-7 TRBD2 - TRBV27 CASRLAGSNYEQYF TGTGCCAGCCGCCTAGCGGGAAGCAACTACGAGCAGTACTTC
TRBJ2-1 - - TRBV14 CASSQDHSYNEQFF TGTGCCAGCAGCCAAGATCACAGCTACAATGAGCAGTTCTTC
TRBJ2-1 TRBD2 few TRBV11-3 CASSARLAGAYNEQFF TGTGCCAGCAGCGCCCGTCTAGCGGGGGCCTACAATGAGCAGTTCTTC
TRBJ1-2 - - TRBV3-1/TRBV3-2 CASSQAHSPNYGYTF TGTGCCAGCAGCCAAGCACACTCCCCTAACTATGGCTACACCTTC
TRBJ1-5 TRBD1 - TRBV7-8 CASTRTGTNQPQHF TGTGCCAGCACCCGGACAGGAACTAATCAGCCCCAGCATTTT
TRBJ2-7 - - TRBV19 CASSMGMSYEQYF TGTGCCAGTAGTATGGGTATGTCCTACGAGCAGTACTTC
TRBJ1-6 - - TRBV4-1 CASSLSQGDSPLHF TGCGCCAGCAGCCTGTCTCAGGGAGATTCACCCCTCCACTTT
TRBJ2-7 TRBD1 - TRBV11-3 CASSSRDRPYYEQYF TGTGCCAGCAGCTCCCGGGACAGACCCTATTACGAGCAGTACTTC
TRBJ2-6 - - TRBV19 CASSSPESGANVLTF TGTGCCAGTAGTTCCCCAGAGTCTGGGGCCAACGTCCTGACTTTC
TRBJ1-5 - - TRBV6-5 CASSKQGRSNQPQHF TGTGCCAGCAGTAAACAGGGTAGAAGCAATCAGCCCCAGCATTTT
TRBJ1-5 - - TRBV19 CASSTEIYAGLGNQPQHF TGTGCCAGTAGTACCGAGATATACGCGGGGTTGGGGAATCAGCCCCAGCATTTT
TRBJ2-7 - - TRBV19 CASSMLGSSYEQYF TGTGCCAGTAGTATGTTGGGCAGCTCCTACGAGCAGTACTTC
TRBJ2-7 - - TRBV6-5 CASSLNRAYEQYF TGTGCCAGCAGTTTGAACAGGGCCTACGAGCAGTACTTC
TRBJ2-5 - - TRBV12-3/TRBV12-4 CASRGRKETQYF TGTGCCAGCAGGGGACGGAAAGAGACCCAGTACTTC
TRBJ2-3 - - TRBV11-3 CASSGAGSGVYSSTDTQYF TGTGCCAGCAGCGGGGCCGGGTCAGGGGTTTATTCCAGCACAGATACGCAGTATTTT
TRBJ2-7 - - TRBV6-5 CASSYAGPSYEQYF TGTGCCAGCAGTTACGCGGGACCCTCCTACGAGCAGTACTTC
TRBJ2-7 TRBD2 once TRBV3-1/TRBV3-2 CASSQGPPSGSYEQYF TGTGCCAGCAGCCAAGGCCCACCTAGCGGGAGCTACGAGCAGTACTTC
TRBJ2-2 - - TRBV5-1 CASSLEYPGELFF TGCGCCAGCAGCTTGGAATATCCCGGGGAGCTGTTTTTT
TRBJ2-5 TRBD2 once TRBV18 CASSPGLAGQETQYF TGTGCCAGCTCACCAGGGCTAGCGGGTCAAGAGACCCAGTACTTC
TRBJ1-5 TRBD1 - TRBV28 CASSLWGQGVNSNQPQHF TGTGCCAGCAGTTTATGGGGACAGGGGGTGAATAGCAATCAGCCCCAGCATTTT
TRBJ2-7 TRBD1 - TRBV5-4 CASSLGQGIPTYEQYF TGTGCCAGCAGCTTGGGACAGGGGATCCCGACCTACGAGCAGTACTTC
TRBJ2-7 TRBD1 - TRBV7-2 CASSLSRDRGYEQYF TGTGCCAGCAGCTTGAGTAGGGACAGGGGGTACGAGCAGTACTTC